Listed below are T cell receptor beta chains from one sample, sequenced in a study of beta chain features in type 1 diabetes. The repertoire was sequenced with immunoSEQ multiplex PCR; TCRdb's copy has only in-frame clones and lacks some. The sample includes some 200,000 clones, approximately 11% of them seen just once. Specimen: central memory CD4+ T cells from blood. The source is a man younger than 35 in good health. Both conserved end residues are part of each CDR3. A D gene is named only where the DNA matches it firmly. The size of a clone is reported for some rows only, either as once, few or many, or as a class for expanded clones.

J gene,clone size,D gene,V gene,CDR3 DNA,CDR3 protein
TRBJ1-4,few,-,TRBV7-2,TGTGCCAGCAGCTTAAGTTTGGGGAATGAAAAACTGTTTTTT,CASSLSLGNEKLFF
TRBJ1-1,few,-,TRBV30,TGTGCCTGGAGTAGGGGGGTGGATACTGAAGCTTTCTTT,CAWSRGVDTEAFF
TRBJ2-5,few,TRBD1,TRBV2,TGTGCCAGCCGCGCGGACAGGGCCTCCCAGACCCAGTACTTC,CASRADRASQTQYF
TRBJ1-4,-,TRBD1,TRBV15,TGTGCCACCAGGGCAGGGGGAGGAAATGAAAAACTGTTTTTT,CATRAGGGNEKLFF
TRBJ2-1,few,TRBD2,TRBV4-3,TGCGCCAGCAGCCACCCGGGACTAGGAGAGCAGTTCTTC,CASSHPGLGEQFF
TRBJ2-3,few,-,TRBV2,TGTGCCAGCAGACTAAGACTGTCAGATACGCAGTATTTT,CASRLRLSDTQYF
TRBJ2-3,-,-,TRBV2,TGTGCCAGCAGTGAAGCGCGCAATACGCAGTATTTT,CASSEARNTQYF
TRBJ1-2,-,-,TRBV14,TGTGCCAGCAGCCCCCAGTTGAAGGGACTCACCTTC,CASSPQLKGLTF
TRBJ1-2,-,-,TRBV4-2,TGTGCCAGCAGCTTGGTCGGAGCTAACTATGGCTACACCTTC,CASSLVGANYGYTF
TRBJ2-1,-,-,TRBV5-1,TGCGCCAGCAGCAGAGCTTCGGGACATCCCCTTTACAATGAGCAGTTCTTC,CASSRASGHPLYNEQFF
TRBJ2-7,few,TRBD1,TRBV5-6,TGTGCCAGCAGCGCAACAGGGGACTCCTACGAGCAGTACTTC,CASSATGDSYEQYF
TRBJ2-6,-,-,TRBV4-2,TGTGCCAGCAGCCAAGCTGGGTATGGGGCCAACGTCCTGACTTTC,CASSQAGYGANVLTF
TRBJ2-7,-,TRBD2,TRBV2,TGTGCCACTGAAGCGGGAGCGTCCTACGAGCAGTACTTC,CATEAGASYEQYF
TRBJ2-3,few,-,TRBV25-1,TGTGCCAGCAGTGACCCCAGGGGTAGCTCAGATACGCAGTATTTT,CASSDPRGSSDTQYF
TRBJ1-2,-,-,TRBV18,TGTGCCAGCTCACCAGACGCTAACTATGGCTACACCTTC,CASSPDANYGYTF
TRBJ2-1,few,TRBD2,TRBV5-6,TGTGCCAGCAGCTTGCCTAGCGGGAGCAACAATGAGCAGTTCTTC,CASSLPSGSNNEQFF
TRBJ2-1,-,TRBD1,TRBV19,TGTGCCAGTAGTCCGACAGGGACAATGATGCAGTTCTTC,CASSPTGTMMQFF